This T cell receptor (beta chain) was recovered during a study of cytotoxic CD8 clonotypes in ibrutinib-treated CLL. The wider study: In all, about a dozen patients were relapsed/refractory, some 15 were treatment-naive and about 17 were IGHV unmutated. Partial response was seen in around 25 patients and complete response in 2; after median 68 months, roughly 14 stayed remitted, about 12 progressed.

Overall study findings and caveats: Higher clonality was seen at ibrutinib response and a return toward baseline at progression. Baseline clonality, higher than in age-matched healthy donors, tracked circulating CD8+ T-cell counts.

This clone was recorded only once. As yet, its antigen is unknown. The table came from immunoSEQ multiplex PCR; TCRdb's copy has only in-frame clones and leaves some out. The sample shows 70,000 to 80,000 clones, around 80% of them seen only once. CDR1 SQVTM and CDR2 ANQGSEA come from the germline V gene. This CDR3 region has 13 residues. Trimming shortened V by 7 bases and J by 2 bases, and 12 bases separated the two germline ends. The gene calls are TRBV29-1 and TRBJ1-5, with D tentatively TRBD1 (6 bases). The source material was PBMCs, sampled at disease progression, from a patient treated with ibrutinib. The clonotype was recovered from a human donor with chronic lymphocytic leukemia. The CDR3 DNA follows: TGCAGCGGAGGGGGTGGCGGCAATCAGCCCCAGCATTTT. Residues: CSGGGGGNQPQHF.